Each of the 6 T cell receptor beta chains below was sequenced from the same sample in a study of CD8+CD57+ T cells in acquired aplastic anemia listed by TCRdb under 2018. Flow cytometry had shown CD8+CD57+ cell expansion in the patients selected for sequencing. The reads were generated on an Illumina HiSeq 2000. TCR beta VDJ combination and CDR3 sequence profiling used genomic DNA as the template. Clones were called with MiXCR by TCRdb after fastp trimmed the public reads at Q25, and only in-frame beta chains were retained. For every CDR3 protein sequence, its rows merge into one entry that carries the most common genes and DNA. The sample includes around 200,000 distinct CDR3 sequences, with less than 50% observed a single time. The ten largest clones represent roughly 13% of the sample. The sequencing input was sorted CD4+, CD8+, or CD8+CD57+ T cells (not recorded which) from PBMCs. The source of these receptors is a human donor with aplastic anemia.

Turning to this clonotype: A single base separates this from a much larger clone, so it may be a read error. This chain uses TRBV4-1 with TRBJ2-3; 12 bases are a match to TRBD2. This CDR3 comprises 15 residues. Germline values: CDR1 MGHRA, CDR2 YSYEKL. CDR3 nucleotides: TGCGCCAGCAGCCAACTAGCGGGGGGGCCAGATACGCAGTCTTTT. This gives the protein CASSQLAGGPDTQSF.

The V call is TRBV29-1, the J call TRBJ2-7, with 11 bases fitting TRBD2. Germline V gene sequence: CDR1 SQVTM, CDR2 ANQGSEA. V gave up 4 bases and J gave up 5 bases; unmatched junction bases: 4. This CDR3 contains 13 residues. CDR3 protein: CSVGGTSGDEQYF. CDR3 bases: TGCAGCGTTGGCGGGACTAGCGGAGACGAGCAGTACTTC.

This clonotype was detected a few times. This rearrangement joins TRBV2 to TRBJ2-7; the match to TRBD2 covers 7 bases. This CDR3 comprises 13 residues. The J segment lost 3 bases and the V segment lost 7 bases, leaving 6 bases of the junction unmatched. CDR1 and CDR2 from the germline V gene are SNHLY and FYNNEI. Written as DNA, the CDR3 is TGTGCCAGCATAGGCGGGGGTTACTACGAGCAGTACTTC. This encodes CASIGGGYYEQYF. The complete variable domain, with remaining parts taken from reference TRBV2 and TRBJ2-7, reads EPEVTQTPSHQVTQMGQEVILRCVPISNHLYFYWYRQILGQKVEFLVSFYNNEISEKSEIFDDQFSVERPDGSNFTLKIRSTKLEDSAMYFCASIGGGYYEQYFGPGTRLTVT.

In this sample, this clonotype turned up many times. The CDR3 nucleotides are TGTGCCAGTAGTATCGGGCAGGCCCGGGAGACCCAGTACTTC. As protein: CASSIGQARETQYF. J is TRBJ2-5 and V is TRBV19; D call uncertain. Germline V gives CDR1 LNHDA, CDR2 SQIVND (reference sequence). V dropped 3 bases and J dropped 5 bases, with 13 bases sitting between them. The CDR3 is 14 residues long.

Regarding this clonotype: A clone one base away is much larger, so this may be a read error. This chain connects TRBV5-6 to TRBJ1-2; D ambiguous. V lost 5 bases and J lost 0, with 14 bases in between. Germline CDR1 reads SGHDT; CDR2 reads YYEEEE. The CDR3 extends over 15 amino acids. The CDR3 reads CASRLVDGTNYGYTF. The CDR3 bases are TGTGCCAGCAGACTGGTGGACGGCACTAACTATGGCTACACCTTC.

This clonotype was seen ten or more times. The CDR3 loop reads CASSLEAFWDTQYF. The CDR3 nucleotides are TGCGCCAGCAGCTTGGAAGCTTTTTGGGATACGCAGTATTTT. The chain links TRBV5-1 to TRBJ2-3; the D is unclear. Between the trimmed V and J ends, which lost 0 bases and 6 bases, there was a span of 11 bases. This CDR3 region has 14 residues. Germline loops: CDR1 SGHRS, CDR2 YFSETQ. The full variable domain, with the rest looked up from reference TRBV5-1 and TRBJ2-3, is KAGVTQTPRYLIKTRGQQVTLSCSPISGHRSVSWYQQTPGQGLQFLFEYFSETQRNKGNFPGRFSGRQFSNSRSEMNVSTLELGDSALYLCASSLEAFWDTQYFGPGTRLTVL.